The rows below give T cell receptor beta chains drawn from one sample of a study of beta chain features in type 1 diabetes. The protocol was immunoSEQ multiplex PCR, while the TCRdb copy is restricted to in-frame clones and leaves out a portion. The sample records 640,000 or so clones, 10% to 15% being singletons. Sequenced input: naive CD4+ T cells from blood. These receptors all come from a man aged 18 to 29 with type 1 diabetes. CDR3s include the opening cysteine and the closing phenylalanine or tryptophan. Size values are once, few and many counts, or a class for expanded clones, and some rows have none.

clone_size j_call v_call cdr3_aa
few - TRBV30 CAWSVLVGGYEQYF
- TRBJ1-1 TRBV4-2 CASYQQGAEAFF
- TRBJ1-2 TRBV7-9 CASSPMAGYTF
- TRBJ2-3 TRBV6-1 CASSLLGGGTDTQYF
few TRBJ1-2 TRBV25-1 CASSVTGFNYGYTF
- TRBJ1-1 TRBV18 CASSSAGAADTEAFF
few TRBJ1-2 TRBV30 CAWAQGSDGYTF
few TRBJ2-3 TRBV10-3 CAITGGQVGDTQYF
- TRBJ2-3 TRBV18 CASSPRQSAFGTDTQYF
- TRBJ2-7 TRBV7-2 CASSLAGSIYEQYF
- TRBJ2-7 TRBV2 CASSEGGPTGIRSSYEQYF
few TRBJ1-1 TRBV28 CASSLTRMNTEAFF
few TRBJ2-3 TRBV7-2 CASSSSFTDTQYF
few TRBJ2-7 TRBV19 CASRDRAYEQYF
few TRBJ2-3 TRBV29-1 CSLWAPLSDTQYF
- TRBJ2-5 TRBV11-2 CASSLGGGSETQYF
few TRBJ1-2 TRBV7-3 CASSLVQGADGYTF
- TRBJ2-7 TRBV7-2 CASSLTRDRGTEQYF
few TRBJ2-7 TRBV30 CAWSVFPRPYEQYF
few TRBJ2-1 TRBV19 CASSIEEGEQFF
- TRBJ1-4 TRBV2 CASSWGQPNEKLFF
few TRBJ2-1 TRBV6-5 CASSSPLAANEQFF
- TRBJ1-4 TRBV7-9 CASSPRATNEKLFF
few TRBJ2-6 TRBV29-1 CSVQRIGAGANVLTF
few TRBJ2-1 TRBV2 CASSAEANGGNEQFF
few TRBJ2-7 TRBV18 CASSRQASEDRGLKQYF
few TRBJ2-3 TRBV5-1 CASSPQPLEGGNTDTQYF
few TRBJ1-4 TRBV7-9 CASSLTGTSLSSTNEKLFF
- TRBJ1-6 TRBV5-4 CATRTGGIDSPLHF
few TRBJ1-6 TRBV15 CATSRGGGSYNSPLHF
- TRBJ2-3 TRBV20-1 CSAAARDTQYF